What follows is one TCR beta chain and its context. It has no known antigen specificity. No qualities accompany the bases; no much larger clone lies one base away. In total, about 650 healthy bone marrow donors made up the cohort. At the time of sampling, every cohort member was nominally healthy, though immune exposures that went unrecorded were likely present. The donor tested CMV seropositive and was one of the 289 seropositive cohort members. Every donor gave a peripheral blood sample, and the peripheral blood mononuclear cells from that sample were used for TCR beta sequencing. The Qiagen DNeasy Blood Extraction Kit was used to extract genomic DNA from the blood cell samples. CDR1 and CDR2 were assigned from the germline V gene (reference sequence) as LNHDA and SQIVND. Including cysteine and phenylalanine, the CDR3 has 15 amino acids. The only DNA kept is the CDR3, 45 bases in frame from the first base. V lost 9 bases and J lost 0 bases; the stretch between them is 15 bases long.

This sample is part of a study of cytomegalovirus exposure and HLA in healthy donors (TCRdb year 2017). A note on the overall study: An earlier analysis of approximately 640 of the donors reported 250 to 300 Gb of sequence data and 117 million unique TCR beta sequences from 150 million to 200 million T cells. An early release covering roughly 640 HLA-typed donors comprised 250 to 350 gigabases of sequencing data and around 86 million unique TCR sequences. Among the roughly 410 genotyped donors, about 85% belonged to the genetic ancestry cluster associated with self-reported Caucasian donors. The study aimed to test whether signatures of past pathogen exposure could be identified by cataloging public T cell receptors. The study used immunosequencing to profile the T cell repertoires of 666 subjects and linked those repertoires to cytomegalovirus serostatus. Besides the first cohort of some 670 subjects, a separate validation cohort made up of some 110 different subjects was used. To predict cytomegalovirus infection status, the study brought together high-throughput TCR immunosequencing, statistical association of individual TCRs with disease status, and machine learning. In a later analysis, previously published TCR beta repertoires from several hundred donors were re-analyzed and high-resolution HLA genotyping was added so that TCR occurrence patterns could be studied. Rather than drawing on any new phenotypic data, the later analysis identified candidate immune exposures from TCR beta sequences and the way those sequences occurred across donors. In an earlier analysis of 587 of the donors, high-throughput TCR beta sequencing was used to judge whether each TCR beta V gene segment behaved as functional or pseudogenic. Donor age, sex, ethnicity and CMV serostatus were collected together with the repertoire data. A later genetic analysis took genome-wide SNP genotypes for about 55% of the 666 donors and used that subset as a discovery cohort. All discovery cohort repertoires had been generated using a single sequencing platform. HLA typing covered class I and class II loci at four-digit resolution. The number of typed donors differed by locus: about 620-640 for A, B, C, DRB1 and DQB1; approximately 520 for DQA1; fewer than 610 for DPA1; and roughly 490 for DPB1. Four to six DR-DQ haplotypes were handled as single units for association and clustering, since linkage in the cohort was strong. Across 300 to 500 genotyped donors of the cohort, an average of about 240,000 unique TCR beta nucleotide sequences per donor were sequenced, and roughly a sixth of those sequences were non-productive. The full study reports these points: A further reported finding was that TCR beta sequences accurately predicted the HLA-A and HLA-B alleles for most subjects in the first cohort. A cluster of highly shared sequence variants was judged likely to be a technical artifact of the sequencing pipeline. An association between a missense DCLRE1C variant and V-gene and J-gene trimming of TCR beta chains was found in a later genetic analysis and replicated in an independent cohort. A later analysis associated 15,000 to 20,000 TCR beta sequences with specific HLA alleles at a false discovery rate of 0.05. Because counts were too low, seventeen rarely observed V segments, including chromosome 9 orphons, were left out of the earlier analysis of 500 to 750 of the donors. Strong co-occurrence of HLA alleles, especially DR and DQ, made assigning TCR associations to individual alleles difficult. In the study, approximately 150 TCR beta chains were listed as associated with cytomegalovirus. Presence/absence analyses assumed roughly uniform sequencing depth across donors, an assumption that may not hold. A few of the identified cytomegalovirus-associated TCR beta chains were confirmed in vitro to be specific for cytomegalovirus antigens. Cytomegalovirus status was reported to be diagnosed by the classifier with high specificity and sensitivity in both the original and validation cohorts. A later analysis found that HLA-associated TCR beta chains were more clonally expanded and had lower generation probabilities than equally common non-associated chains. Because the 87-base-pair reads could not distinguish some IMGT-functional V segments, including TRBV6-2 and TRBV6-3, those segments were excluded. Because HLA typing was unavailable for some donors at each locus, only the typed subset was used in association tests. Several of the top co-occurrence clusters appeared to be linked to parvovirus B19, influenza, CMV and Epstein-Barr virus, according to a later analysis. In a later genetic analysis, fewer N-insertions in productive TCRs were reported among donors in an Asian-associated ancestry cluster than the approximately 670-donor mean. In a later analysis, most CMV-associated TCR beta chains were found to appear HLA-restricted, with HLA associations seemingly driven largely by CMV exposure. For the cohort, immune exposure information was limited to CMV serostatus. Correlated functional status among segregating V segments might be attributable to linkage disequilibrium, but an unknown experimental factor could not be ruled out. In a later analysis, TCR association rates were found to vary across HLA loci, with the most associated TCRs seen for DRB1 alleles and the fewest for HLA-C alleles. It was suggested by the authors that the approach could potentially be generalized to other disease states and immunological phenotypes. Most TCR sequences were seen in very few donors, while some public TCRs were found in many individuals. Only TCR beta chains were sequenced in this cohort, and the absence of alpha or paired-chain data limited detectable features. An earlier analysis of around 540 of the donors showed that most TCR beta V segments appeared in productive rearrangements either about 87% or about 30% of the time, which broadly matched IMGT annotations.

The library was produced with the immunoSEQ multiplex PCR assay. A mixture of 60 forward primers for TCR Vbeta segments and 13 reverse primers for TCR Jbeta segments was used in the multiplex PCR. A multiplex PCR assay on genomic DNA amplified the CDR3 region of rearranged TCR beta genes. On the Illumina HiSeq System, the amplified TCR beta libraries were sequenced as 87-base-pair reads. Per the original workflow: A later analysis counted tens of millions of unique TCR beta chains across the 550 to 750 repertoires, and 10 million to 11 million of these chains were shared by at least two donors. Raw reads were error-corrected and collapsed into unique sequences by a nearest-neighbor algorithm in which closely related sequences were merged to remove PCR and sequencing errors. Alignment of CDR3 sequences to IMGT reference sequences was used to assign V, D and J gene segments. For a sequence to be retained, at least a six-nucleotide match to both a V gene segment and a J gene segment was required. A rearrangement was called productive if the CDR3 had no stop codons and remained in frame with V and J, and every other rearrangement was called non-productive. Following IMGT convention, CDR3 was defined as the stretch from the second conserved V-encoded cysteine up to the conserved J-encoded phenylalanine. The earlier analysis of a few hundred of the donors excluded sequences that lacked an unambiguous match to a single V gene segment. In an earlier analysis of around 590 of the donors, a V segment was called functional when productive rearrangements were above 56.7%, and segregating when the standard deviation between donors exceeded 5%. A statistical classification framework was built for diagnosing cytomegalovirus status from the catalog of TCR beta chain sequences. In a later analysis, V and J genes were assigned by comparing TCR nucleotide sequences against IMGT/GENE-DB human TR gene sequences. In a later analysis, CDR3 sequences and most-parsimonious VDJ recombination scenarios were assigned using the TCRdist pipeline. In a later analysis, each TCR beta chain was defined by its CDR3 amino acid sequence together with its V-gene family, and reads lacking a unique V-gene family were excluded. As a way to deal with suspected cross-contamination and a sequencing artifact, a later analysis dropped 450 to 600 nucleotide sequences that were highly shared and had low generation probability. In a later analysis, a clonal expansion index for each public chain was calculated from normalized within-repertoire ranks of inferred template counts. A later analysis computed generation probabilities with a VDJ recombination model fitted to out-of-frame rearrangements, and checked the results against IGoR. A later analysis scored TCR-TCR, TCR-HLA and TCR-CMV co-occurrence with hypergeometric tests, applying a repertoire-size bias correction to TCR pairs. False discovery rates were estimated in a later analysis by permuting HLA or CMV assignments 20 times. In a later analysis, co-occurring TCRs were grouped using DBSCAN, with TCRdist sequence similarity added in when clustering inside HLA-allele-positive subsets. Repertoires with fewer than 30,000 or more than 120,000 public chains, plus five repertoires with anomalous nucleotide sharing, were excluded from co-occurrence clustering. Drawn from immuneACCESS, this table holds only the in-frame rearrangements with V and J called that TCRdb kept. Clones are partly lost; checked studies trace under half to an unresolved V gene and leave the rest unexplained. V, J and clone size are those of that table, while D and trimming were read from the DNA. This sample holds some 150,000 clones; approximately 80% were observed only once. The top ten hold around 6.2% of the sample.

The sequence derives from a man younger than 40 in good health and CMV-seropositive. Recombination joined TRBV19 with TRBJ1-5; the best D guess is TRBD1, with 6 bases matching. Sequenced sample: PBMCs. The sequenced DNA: TGTGCCAGCCGGCTCGGACAGAGTAGCAATCAGCCCCAGCATTTT. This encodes CASRLGQSSNQPQHF.